Shown below are 22 T cell receptor beta chains from a single sample sequenced in a study of CD8+ T cells in alopecia areata. Treatment of the sample: oral pan-JAK inhibitor, 5-10 mg twice daily. Once RNA had been extracted, it was reverse transcribed into cDNA to act as the sequencing template. TCRdb keeps only in-frame clones here, not all; method: immunoSEQ multiplex PCR. Counted here are approximately 100,000 clones, roughly three fifths occurring once; the ten biggest clones make up over 15%. The material sequenced was CD8+ T cells sorted from blood, taken between weeks 55 and 65, from a patient treated with tofacitinib. Receptors were obtained from a human donor with alopecia areata.

This chain links TRBV25-1 with TRBJ2-7; D ambiguous. CDR1 MGHDK and CDR2 SYGVNS come from the germline V gene. The CDR3 is 14 residues long. Between the trimmed V and J ends, which lost 4 bases and 3 bases, there was a span of 13 bases. CDR3 protein: CASSVKRQNYEQYF. The CDR3 bases are TGTGCCAGCAGTGTAAAAAGGCAGAACTACGAGCAGTACTTC.

The rearrangement joins TRBV27 to TRBJ2-2; D gene uncertain. The CDR3 runs to 14 residues. Looked up from germline, CDR1 is MNHEY and CDR2 is SMNVEV (reference sequence). V lost 2 bases and J 1 base, leaving 5 bases between the germline ends. CDR3 DNA sequence: TGTGCCAGCAGTTTAGGGCGGAACACCGGGGAGCTGTTTTTT. This codes for CASSLGRNTGELFF.

This clone was seen just once. V is TRBV27 and J is TRBJ2-7; 11 bases fit TRBD1. The CDR3 length is 12 residues. V lost 4 bases and J lost 7; bases outside the gene matches: 0. The germline V gene encodes CDR1 MNHEY and CDR2 SMNVEV (reference sequence). CDR3 region: CASSWDRGEQYF. The CDR3 nucleotides read TGTGCCAGCAGTTGGGACAGGGGGGAGCAGTACTTC.

The J gene is TRBJ1-6, the V gene TRBV5-1, with 10 bases aligning to TRBD1. The CDR3 contains 15 residues. Germline loops: CDR1 SGHRS, CDR2 YFSETQ. V lost 4 bases, J lost 6 bases, and 4 bases stayed unmatched. The CDR3 DNA follows: TGCGCCAGCAGCAGGGACAGGGGTGTTAATTCACCCCTCCACTTT. Translated: CASSRDRGVNSPLHF.

V usage is TRBV6-5 and J usage is TRBJ2-7, with D uncertain. The germline V and J ends were trimmed by 2 bases and 2 bases, with 13 bases remaining between them. The CDR3 totals 15 residues. In germline, CDR1 is MNHEY, CDR2 SVGAGI. The CDR3 DNA sequence: TGTGCCAGCAGTTACGCTATGAGAAGACCCTACGAGCAGTACTTC. Its translation is CASSYAMRRPYEQYF.

V is TRBV9 and J is TRBJ1-1; D call uncertain. The CDR3 runs 15 residues. Germline V CDR1 and CDR2: SGDLS, YYNGEE. V was shortened by 0 bases and J by 1 base, with 10 bases between the two germline ends. CDR3 residues: CASSVAVGENTEAFF. CDR3 DNA: TGTGCCAGCAGCGTAGCTGTGGGCGAGAACACTGAAGCTTTCTTT.

This clone was seen a few times. The chain is built from TRBV29-1 and TRBJ2-1; no definite D call. The germline V gene encodes CDR1 SQVTM and CDR2 ANQGSEA. CDR3 length equals 13 residues. V gave up 5 bases and J gave up 0 bases, with 8 bases separating them. The CDR3 spells CSVPFSSYNEQFF. In DNA, the CDR3 is TGCAGCGTTCCTTTCAGCTCCTACAATGAGCAGTTCTTC.

In nucleotides, the CDR3 is TGTGCCAGCAACACAGGGGTCTATGGCTACACCTTC. It encodes CASNTGVYGYTF. This chain links TRBV11-3 with TRBJ1-2; the match to TRBD1 covers 7 bases. The junction had 3 bases not matched to a gene; V was cut back by 7 bases and J by 4 bases. CDR1 is SGHNT, CDR2 YENEEA, per germline. The length of the CDR3 is 12 residues.

This chain connects TRBV5-6 to TRBJ2-5, with D uncertain. V lost 5 bases and J 2 bases, leaving 10 bases between the germline ends. The length of the CDR3 is 13 residues. CDR1 and CDR2 from the germline V gene are SGHDT and YYEEEE. The CDR3 loop is CASRSTLQETQYF. DNA for the CDR3: TGTGCCAGCAGATCTACACTGCAAGAGACCCAGTACTTC.

This chain connects TRBV14 to TRBJ1-2, with TRBD1 as a possible D gene (5 bases). The V and J ends lost 0 bases and 7 bases respectively, with 6 bases between them. This CDR3 spans 12 amino acids. Germline CDR1 is SGHDN and CDR2 is FVKESK. DNA for the CDR3: TGTGCCAGCAGCCAAGACAGGGTTGGCTACACCTTC. Translated: CASSQDRVGYTF.

The gene calls are TRBV15 and TRBJ1-3, with 7 bases aligning to TRBD1. V shed 3 bases and J 3 bases; nucleotides not matched to a gene: 2. CDR1 is LNHNV and CDR2 is YYDKDF in the germline V gene (reference sequence). The CDR3 length is 14 residues. CDR3 DNA: TGTGCCACCAGCAGCGACAGGGTTGGAAACACCATATATTTT. It codes for CATSSDRVGNTIYF.

This sequence joins TRBV7-4 and TRBJ1-4, with a tentative D call TRBD1 (6 bases). Germline CDR1 SGHVT, CDR2 SQSDAQ. CDR3 length equals 14 residues. Trimming cost V 8 bases and J 0 bases, with 10 bases left between them. Here the CDR3 DNA reads TGTGCCAGCGACAGGCCTACAACTAATGAAAAACTGTTTTTT. It yields the protein CASDRPTTNEKLFF.

This sequence joins TRBV6-5 and TRBJ2-7; D tentatively fits TRBD1 or TRBD2 (7 bases each). Germline V gives CDR1 MNHEY, CDR2 SVGAGI. CDR3 length: 14 amino acids. CDR3 loop: CATGDHRGLYEQYF. In DNA, the CDR3 is TGTGCAACCGGGGACCACAGGGGACTATACGAGCAGTACTTC.

The chain is built from TRBV30 and TRBJ2-1; 8 bases agree with TRBD2. V lost 8 bases, J lost 7 bases, and 10 bases stayed unmatched. CDR1 GTSNPN and CDR2 SVGIG come from the germline V gene (reference sequence). The CDR3 is 13 amino acids. CDR3 nucleotide sequence: TGTGCCGGGGGAGTCTCTAGCGGGAATGAGCAGTTCTTC. It is translated as CAGGVSSGNEQFF.

The chain is built from TRBV9 and TRBJ2-3, with 10 bases lining up with TRBD2. The J segment lost 4 bases and the V segment lost 5 bases, leaving 7 bases of the junction unmatched. The CDR3 covers 15 residues. The germline V gene has CDR1 SGDLS and CDR2 YYNGEE. For the CDR3, the DNA is TGTGCCAGCAGTTATTCGAGCGGGGGGGCAGATACGCAGTATTTT. Translating it yields CASSYSSGGADTQYF.

V is TRBV2 and J is TRBJ2-3; 9 nucleotides agree with TRBD1. V shed 5 bases and J 4 bases; nucleotides not matched to a gene: 7. Germline V CDR1 and CDR2: SNHLY, FYNNEI. CDR3 length equals 15 residues. DNA for the CDR3: TGTGCCAGCAGTAGGCCGGGACAGGGTGCAGATACGCAGTATTTT. This codes for CASSRPGQGADTQYF. Variable domain in full (rest from reference TRBV2 and TRBJ2-3): EPEVTQTPSHQVTQMGQEVILRCVPISNHLYFYWYRQILGQKVEFLVSFYNNEISEKSEIFDDQFSVERPDGSNFTLKIRSTKLEDSAMYFCASSRPGQGADTQYFGPGTRLTVL.

The gene calls are TRBV7-2 and TRBJ2-5; 12 bases match TRBD2. V trimming: 6 bases; J trimming: 2 bases; junction bases outside the gene matches: 4. The germline CDR1 and CDR2 sequences are SGHTA and FQGNSA. The CDR3 totals 15 residues. CDR3 nucleotide sequence: TGTGCCAGCAGTCGCGGACTAGCGGGACAAGAGACCCAGTACTTC. This sequence encodes CASSRGLAGQETQYF. The entire variable domain, with the rest obtained from reference TRBV7-2 and TRBJ2-5, is as follows: GAGVSQSPSNKVTEKGKDVELRCDPISGHTALYWYRQSLGQGLEFLIYFQGNSAPDKSGLPSDRFSAERTGGSVSTLTIQRTQQEDSAVYLCASSRGLAGQETQYFGPGTRLLVL.

The rearrangement links TRBV9 to TRBJ1-1; no clear D. The V and J ends lost 0 bases and 1 base respectively, with 7 bases between them. CDR1 is SGDLS, CDR2 YYNGEE, per germline. This CDR3 contains 14 residues. CDR3 sequence reads: CASSVGAGNTEAFF. The DNA of the CDR3 is TGTGCCAGCAGCGTAGGAGCAGGGAACACTGAAGCTTTCTTT.

V gene TRBV4-1 combines with J gene TRBJ1-1, with 8 bases that match TRBD1. Losses at the gene ends were 1 base for V and 4 bases for J; bases not matched to a gene: 2. This CDR3 spans 14 amino acids. The germline CDR1 and CDR2 sequences are MGHRA and YSYEKL. CDR3 coding DNA: TGCGCCAGCAGCCAAGGGACAGGGAGCACTGAAGCTTTCTTT. Its translation is CASSQGTGSTEAFF.

The chain is built from TRBV5-1 and TRBJ2-7; 7 bases are shared with TRBD2. V lost 5 bases to trimming and J lost 3 bases; unmatched junction nucleotides: 5. The length of the CDR3 is 13 residues. The germline V gene has CDR1 SGHRS and CDR2 YFSETQ. CDR3 region: CASRGPGGYEQYF. DNA of the CDR3: TGCGCCAGCAGAGGACCGGGGGGCTACGAGCAGTACTTC. Combining the CDR3 with reference TRBV5-1 and TRBJ2-7 gives the whole variable domain KAGVTQTPRYLIKTRGQQVTLSCSPISGHRSVSWYQQTPGQGLQFLFEYFSETQRNKGNFPGRFSGRQFSNSRSEMNVSTLELGDSALYLCASRGPGGYEQYFGPGTRLTVT.

In this sample, this clone turned up a few times. The chain is built from TRBV29-1 and TRBJ2-5; 7 nucleotides line up with TRBD1. CDR1 and CDR2 (germline): SQVTM, ANQGSEA. After removal of 7 bases from V and 1 base from J, the junction contained 18 bases not matched to a gene. This CDR3 is built from 17 residues. This CDR3 is CSADSYRDSGLQETQYF. CDR3 DNA: TGCAGCGCAGACTCTTACCGGGACAGCGGCCTCCAAGAGACCCAGTACTTC.

V and J are TRBV5-1 and TRBJ1-4; no definite D call. V lost 4 bases to trimming and J lost 4 bases, with 11 bases between them. Germline V gives CDR1 SGHRS, CDR2 YFSETQ. This CDR3 is 14 amino acids long. Here the CDR3 reads CASSQWDDNEKLFF. The CDR3 DNA sequence: TGCGCCAGCAGCCAATGGGATGATAATGAAAAACTGTTTTTT. The full variable domain, rest sourced from reference TRBV5-1 and TRBJ1-4, is KAGVTQTPRYLIKTRGQQVTLSCSPISGHRSVSWYQQTPGQGLQFLFEYFSETQRNKGNFPGRFSGRQFSNSRSEMNVSTLELGDSALYLCASSQWDDNEKLFFGSGTQLSVL.